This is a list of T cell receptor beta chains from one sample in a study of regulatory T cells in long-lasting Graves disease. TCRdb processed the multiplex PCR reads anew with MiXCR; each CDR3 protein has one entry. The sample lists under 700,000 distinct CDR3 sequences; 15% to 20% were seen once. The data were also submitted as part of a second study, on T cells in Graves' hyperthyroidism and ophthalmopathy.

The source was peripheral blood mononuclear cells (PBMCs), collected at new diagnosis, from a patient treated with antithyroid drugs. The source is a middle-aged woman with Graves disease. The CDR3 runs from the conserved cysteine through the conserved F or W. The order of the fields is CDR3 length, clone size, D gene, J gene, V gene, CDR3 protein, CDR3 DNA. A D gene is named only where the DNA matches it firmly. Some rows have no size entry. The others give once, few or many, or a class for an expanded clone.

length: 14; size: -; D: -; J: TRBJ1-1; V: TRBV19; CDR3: CASSRSRMNTEAFF; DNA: TGTGCCAGCAGCCGGAGCCGTATGAACACTGAAGCTTTCTTT
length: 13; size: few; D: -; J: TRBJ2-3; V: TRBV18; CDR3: CASSPPLRDTQYF; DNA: TGTGCCAGCTCACCACCGCTGAGAGATACGCAGTATTTT
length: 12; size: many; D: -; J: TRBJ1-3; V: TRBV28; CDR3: CASSLWGNTIYF; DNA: TGTGCCAGCAGTTTATGGGGAAACACCATATATTTT
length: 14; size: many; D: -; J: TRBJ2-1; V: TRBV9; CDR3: CASSLSGYYNEQFF; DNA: TGTGCCAGCAGCCTCTCAGGGTACTACAATGAGCAGTTCTTC
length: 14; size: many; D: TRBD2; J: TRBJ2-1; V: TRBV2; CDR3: CASNPLAGYNEQFF; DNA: TGTGCCAGCAACCCCTTAGCGGGATACAATGAGCAGTTCTTC
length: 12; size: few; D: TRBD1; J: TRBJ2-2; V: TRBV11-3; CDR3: CASRKTGRELFF; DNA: TGTGCCAGCAGAAAGACAGGGCGGGAGCTGTTTTTT
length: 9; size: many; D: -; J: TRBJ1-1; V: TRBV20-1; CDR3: CSASTEAFF; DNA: TGCAGTGCTAGCACTGAAGCTTTCTTT
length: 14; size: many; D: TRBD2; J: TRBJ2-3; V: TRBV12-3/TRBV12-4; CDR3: CANSISGGTDTQYF; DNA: TGTGCCAACTCCATTAGCGGGGGCACAGATACGCAGTATTTT
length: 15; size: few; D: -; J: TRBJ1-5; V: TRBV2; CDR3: CASSESGRRNQPQHF; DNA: TGTGCCAGCAGTGAATCCGGACGGAGAAATCAGCCCCAGCATTTT
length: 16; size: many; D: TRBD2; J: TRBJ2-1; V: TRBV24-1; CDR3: CATSDYSGGPSAEQFF; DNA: TGTGCCACCAGTGATTATAGCGGGGGGCCCTCGGCTGAGCAGTTCTTC
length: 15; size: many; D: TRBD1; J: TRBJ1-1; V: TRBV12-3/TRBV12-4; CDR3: CASSFGDRDYTEAFF; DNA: TGTGCCAGCAGCTTCGGGGACAGGGATTACACTGAAGCTTTCTTT
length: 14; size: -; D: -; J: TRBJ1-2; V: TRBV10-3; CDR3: CATNPLGRNYGYTF; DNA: TGTGCCACGAACCCCTTGGGACGGAACTATGGCTACACCTTC
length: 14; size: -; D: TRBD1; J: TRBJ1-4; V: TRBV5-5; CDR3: CASSPGDRGEKLFF; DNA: TGTGCCAGCAGCCCAGGGGACAGGGGCGAAAAACTGTTTTTT
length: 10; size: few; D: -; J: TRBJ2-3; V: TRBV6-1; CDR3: CASGRDTQYF; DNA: TGTGCCAGCGGGCGGGATACGCAGTATTTT
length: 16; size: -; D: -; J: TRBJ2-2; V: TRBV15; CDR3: CATSKRTLANTGELFF; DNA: TGTGCCACCAGCAAGCGGACTCTGGCGAACACCGGGGAGCTGTTTTTT
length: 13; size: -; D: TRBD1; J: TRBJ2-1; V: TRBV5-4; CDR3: CASSQQLGTGQFF; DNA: TGTGCCAGCAGCCAACAACTAGGGACAGGACAGTTCTTC
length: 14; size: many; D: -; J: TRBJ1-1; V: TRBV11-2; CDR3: CASSIQGTSTEAFF; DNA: TGTGCCAGCAGCATTCAAGGGACTAGCACTGAAGCTTTCTTT
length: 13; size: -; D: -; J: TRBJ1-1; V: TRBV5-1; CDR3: CASSIFQGTEAFF; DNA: TGCGCCAGCAGCATCTTTCAGGGAACCGAAGCTTTCTTT
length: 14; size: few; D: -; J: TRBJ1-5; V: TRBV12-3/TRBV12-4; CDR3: CASYEGGSNQPQHF; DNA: TGTGCCAGCTATGAGGGAGGGTCGAATCAGCCCCAGCATTTT
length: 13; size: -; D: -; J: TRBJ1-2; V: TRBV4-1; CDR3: CASSQTVTYGYTF; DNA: TGCGCCAGCAGCCAGACAGTGACCTATGGCTACACCTTC
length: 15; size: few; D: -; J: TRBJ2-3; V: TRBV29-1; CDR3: CSVLRRGTSTDTQYF; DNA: TGCAGCGTTCTCAGAAGGGGGACTAGCACAGATACGCAGTATTTT
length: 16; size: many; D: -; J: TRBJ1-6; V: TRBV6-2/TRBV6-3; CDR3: CASSESLGPLTTPLHF; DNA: TGTGCCAGCAGCGAATCCCTAGGACCATTAACTACACCCCTCCACTTT
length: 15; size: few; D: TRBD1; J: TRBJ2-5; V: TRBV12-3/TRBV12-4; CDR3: CASSAAQGEKETQYF; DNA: TGTGCCAGCAGTGCGGCCCAGGGGGAAAAGGAGACCCAGTACTTC
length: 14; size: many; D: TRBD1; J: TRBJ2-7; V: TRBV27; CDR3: CASSLNGQAYEQYF; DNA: TGTGCCAGCAGTCTCAATGGACAGGCCTACGAGCAGTACTTC
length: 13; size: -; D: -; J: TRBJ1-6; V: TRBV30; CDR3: CAWSLKGNSPLHF; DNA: TGTGCCTGGAGCCTTAAGGGGAATTCACCCCTCCACTTT
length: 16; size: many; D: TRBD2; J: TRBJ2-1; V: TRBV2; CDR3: CASKNSGGSSYNEQFF; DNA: TGTGCCAGCAAAAATAGCGGGGGTAGCTCCTACAATGAGCAGTTCTTC
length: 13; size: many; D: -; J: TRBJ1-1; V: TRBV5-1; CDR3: CASSFDRNTEAFF; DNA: TGTGCCAGCAGTTTCGACAGGAACACTGAAGCTTTCTTT
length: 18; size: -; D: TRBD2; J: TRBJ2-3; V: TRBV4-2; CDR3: CASSQPAGGNRGTDTQYF; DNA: TGTGCCAGCAGCCAACCCGCGGGGGGCAACAGGGGCACAGATACGCAGTATTTT
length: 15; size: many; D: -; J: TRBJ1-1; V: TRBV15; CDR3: CATSRVGGKNTEAFF; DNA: TGTGCCACCAGCAGAGTCGGCGGTAAGAACACTGAAGCTTTCTTT
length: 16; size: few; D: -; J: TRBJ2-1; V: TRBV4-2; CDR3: CASSQDRASSYNEQFF; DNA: TGTGCCAGCAGCCAAGACAGGGCAAGCTCCTACAATGAGCAGTTCTTC
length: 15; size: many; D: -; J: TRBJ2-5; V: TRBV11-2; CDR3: CASSLAGGVRETQYF; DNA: TGTGCCAGCAGCTTAGCCGGGGGTGTGAGAGAGACCCAGTACTTC
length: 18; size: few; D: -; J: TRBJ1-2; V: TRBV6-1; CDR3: CASRIFPGTVSANYGYTF; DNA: TGTGCCAGCAGAATTTTCCCCGGGACGGTTTCGGCTAACTATGGCTACACCTTC
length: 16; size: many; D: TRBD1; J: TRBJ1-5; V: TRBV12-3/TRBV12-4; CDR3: CASQHRTGQINQPQHF; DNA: TGTGCCAGCCAACACCGGACAGGCCAAATCAATCAGCCCCAGCATTTT
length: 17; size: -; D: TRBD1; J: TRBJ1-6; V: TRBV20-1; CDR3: CSARGGQGLGNNSPLHF; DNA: TGCAGTGCTAGGGGGGGACAGGGGTTAGGAAATAATTCACCCCTCCACTTT
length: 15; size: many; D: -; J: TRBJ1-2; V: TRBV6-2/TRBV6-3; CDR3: CASNGEGEGFYGHTF; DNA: TGTGCCAGCAATGGTGAGGGGGAAGGCTTCTATGGCCACACCTTC
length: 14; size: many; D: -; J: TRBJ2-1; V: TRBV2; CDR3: CASSEGLGVDEQFF; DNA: TGTGCCAGCAGTGAAGGACTAGGAGTCGATGAGCAGTTCTTC
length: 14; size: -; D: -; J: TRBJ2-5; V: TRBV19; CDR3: CVSSSRQAQETQYF; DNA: TGTGTCAGTAGTAGTCGACAGGCACAAGAGACCCAGTACTTC
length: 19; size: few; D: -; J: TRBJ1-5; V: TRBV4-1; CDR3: CASSPSAGGQGQLNQPQHF; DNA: TGCGCCAGCAGCCCCAGTGCGGGGGGGCAAGGCCAACTCAATCAGCCCCAGCATTTT
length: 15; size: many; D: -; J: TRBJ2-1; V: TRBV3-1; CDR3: CASSPRDSNYNEQFF; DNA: TGTGCCAGCAGCCCCAGGGACTCCAACTACAATGAGCAGTTCTTC
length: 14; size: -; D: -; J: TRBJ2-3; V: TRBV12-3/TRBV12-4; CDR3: CASSPLGAADTQYF; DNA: TGTGCCAGCAGCCCCCTTGGGGCGGCAGATACGCAGTATTTT
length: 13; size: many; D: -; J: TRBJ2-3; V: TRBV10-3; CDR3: CATQGLTTDTQYF; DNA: TGTGCCACCCAGGGACTTACCACAGATACGCAGTATTTT
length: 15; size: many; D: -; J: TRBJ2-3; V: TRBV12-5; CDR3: CASGFSRLGTDTQYF; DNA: TGTGCTAGTGGTTTCTCACGACTGGGCACAGATACGCAGTATTTT
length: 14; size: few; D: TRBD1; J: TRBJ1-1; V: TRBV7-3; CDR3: CASSAQGAAGEAFF; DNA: TGTGCCAGCAGCGCGCAGGGGGCTGCCGGTGAAGCTTTCTTT
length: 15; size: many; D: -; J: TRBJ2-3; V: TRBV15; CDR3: CATSRARGGSDTQYF; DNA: TGTGCCACCAGCAGAGCACGAGGGGGGAGTGATACGCAGTATTTT
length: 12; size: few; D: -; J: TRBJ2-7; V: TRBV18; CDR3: CASSETSYEQYF; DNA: TGTGCCAGCTCAGAGACCTCCTACGAGCAGTACTTC
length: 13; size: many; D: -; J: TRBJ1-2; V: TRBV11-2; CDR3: CASSNRSGGGYTF; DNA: TGTGCCAGCAGCAACAGGTCAGGTGGCGGCTACACCTTC
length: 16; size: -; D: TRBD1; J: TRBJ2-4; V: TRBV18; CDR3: CASSPQPMGTGNIQYF; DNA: TGTGCCAGCTCACCGCAACCGATGGGGACAGGGAACATTCAGTACTTC
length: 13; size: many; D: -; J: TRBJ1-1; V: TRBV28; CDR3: CASSPGALGEAFF; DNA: TGTGCCAGCAGCCCAGGGGCCCTTGGTGAAGCTTTCTTT
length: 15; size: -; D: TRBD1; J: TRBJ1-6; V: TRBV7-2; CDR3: CASSSWGQGSSPLHF; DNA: TGTGCCAGCAGCTCCTGGGGACAGGGTAGCTCACCCCTCCACTTT
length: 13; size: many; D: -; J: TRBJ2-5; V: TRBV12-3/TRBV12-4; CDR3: CASSYYGEETQYF; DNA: TGTGCCAGCAGTTACTACGGGGAAGAGACCCAGTACTTC
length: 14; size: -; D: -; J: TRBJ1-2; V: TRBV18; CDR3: CASTPTGTNYGYTF; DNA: TGTGCCAGCACCCCGACAGGCACTAACTATGGCTACACCTTC
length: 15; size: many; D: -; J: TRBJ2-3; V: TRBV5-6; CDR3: CASSWGESHTDTQYF; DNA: TGTGCCAGCAGTTGGGGGGAGTCACACACAGATACGCAGTATTTT
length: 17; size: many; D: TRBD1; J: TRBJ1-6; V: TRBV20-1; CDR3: CSARDQRDSSYNSPLHF; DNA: TGCAGTGCTAGAGATCAGCGGGACAGCTCCTATAATTCACCCCTCCACTTT
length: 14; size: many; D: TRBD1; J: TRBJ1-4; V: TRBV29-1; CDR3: CSVEFRSDGTELFF; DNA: TGCAGCGTTGAATTCCGCAGCGACGGGACAGAACTGTTTTTT
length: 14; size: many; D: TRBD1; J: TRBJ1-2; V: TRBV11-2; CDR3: CASSPRQGFYGYTF; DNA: TGTGCCAGCAGCCCGAGACAGGGGTTCTATGGCTACACCTTC
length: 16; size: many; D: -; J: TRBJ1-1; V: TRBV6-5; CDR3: CASSYSSILVNTEAFF; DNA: TGTGCCAGCAGTTACTCGTCAATCTTGGTGAACACTGAAGCTTTCTTT
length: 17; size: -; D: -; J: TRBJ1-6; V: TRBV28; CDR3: CAIRSGTARSYNSPLHF; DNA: TGTGCCATCAGGTCCGGGACCGCTCGCTCCTATAATTCACCCCTCCACTTT
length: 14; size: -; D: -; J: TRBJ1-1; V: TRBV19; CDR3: CASSILAGDTEAFF; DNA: TGTGCCAGTAGTATTTTAGCAGGCGACACTGAAGCTTTCTTT
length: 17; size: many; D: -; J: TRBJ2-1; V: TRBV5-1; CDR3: CASSWGLGGEPYNEQFF; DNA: TGCGCCAGCAGCTGGGGACTTGGCGGAGAACCTTACAATGAGCAGTTCTTC